Detailed here is one TCR beta chain. This clonotype has just a few counts. Its antigen is unknown. No base qualities exist here, and no much larger clone lies one base off it. The data originate from a study of CD8 T cells in ankylosing spondylitis (dated by TCRdb to about 2017). Concerning the study at large: T cell receptor beta repertoires were profiled in healthy donors and ankylosing spondylitis patients so that disease-linked TCR variants could be found. In total, the full study cohort was made up of nearly 110 healthy donors and approximately 24 ankylosing spondylitis patients. Peripheral blood samples were taken, and synovial fluid was additionally collected from ankylosing spondylitis patients. The research as a whole found: Blood from ankylosing spondylitis patients appeared to be characterized by a TCR beta motif made up of under ten highly homologous amino acid variants. In peripheral blood, the disease-linked clones were found at relatively low frequencies and had a CD8+ phenotype. Some of the motif variants had been reported before in the synovial fluid and blood of reactive arthritis patients, a finding that suggests common disease-initiation mechanisms. According to the report, matched synovial fluid samples from ankylosing spondylitis patients were significantly enriched for the disease-linked clones.

From a lookup of the germline V gene, CDR1 and CDR2 are ENHRY and SYGVKD. From the cysteine up to the phenylalanine, the CDR3 has a length of 16 residues. Only CDR3 DNA remains: 48 bases, in frame from the first base. After removal of 5 bases from V and 2 bases from J, the junction retains 7 bases not matched to a gene. Sequencing took place on an Illumina MiSeq. Quantitative 5'-RACE with molecular barcodes was used to prepare TCR beta libraries. As for the authors' bioinformatics: A new computational method, built on a probabilistic model of VDJ rearrangement, was used to identify disease-linked TCR variants. In TCRdb, the public reads were trimmed at Q25 with fastp and aligned with MiXCR, with productive beta chains retained. Rows are combined by CDR3 protein, so each entry shows the most common genes and DNA. Clone size and V and J calls follow TCRdb, not the original study. This sample holds some 37,000 distinct CDR3 sequences; approximately 15% were observed only once. The leading ten clones occupy roughly 45% of the sample.

This sequence originates from a male donor with ankylosing spondylitis or in good health (not recorded which). The chain is made from TRBV10-3 and TRBJ2-5; TRBD2 agrees with 11 junctional bases. The sequencing input was blood. The nucleotide sequence reads as follows: TGTGCCATCAGTTACTCGGGACTAGCGGCACAAGAGACCCAGTACTTC. It is translated as CAISYSGLAAQETQYF.